Shown below are 5 T cell receptor beta chains from a single sample sequenced in a study of beta chain features in type 1 diabetes. The study reverse transcribed the entire isolated RNA, so it sequenced expressed TCRB transcripts. Generated by immunoSEQ multiplex PCR, the TCRdb table keeps only in-frame clones and is missing some. The sample shows nearly 350,000 clones, around 8.5% of them seen only once. Study observations and caveats: Moderate yet significant TCRB CDR3 shortening was seen in Type 1 diabetes patients in all four CD4+ subsets.

Antigens of these TCRs are unknown. The specimen sequenced was central memory CD4+ T cells from blood. The source is a man aged 25 to 40 with type 1 diabetes.

This clone has a handful of counts. This chain links TRBV4-3 with TRBJ2-4, with no clear D. Trimming removed 3 bases at V and 1 base at J, with 7 bases between. The CDR3 extends over 14 amino acids. Looked up from germline, CDR1 is LGHNA and CDR2 is YSLEER. CDR3 nucleotide sequence: TGCGCCAGCAGCCAGGGATGGGCCAAAAACATTCAGTACTTC. Translating it yields CASSQGWAKNIQYF.

This clone has just a few counts. The chain links TRBV10-3 to TRBJ2-3; 7 positions agree with TRBD2. CDR1 is ENHRY and CDR2 is SYGVKD in the germline V gene. V shed 3 bases and J 3 bases; nucleotides not matched to a gene: 6. The CDR3 has 15 amino acids. The DNA of the CDR3 is TGTGCCATCAGTGATTCGGGGGAGGGGACAGATACGCAGTATTTT. Protein sequence: CAISDSGEGTDTQYF.

This clone was picked up many times. The CDR3 coding sequence is TGTGCCAGCAGCCCCCAGACAGGGTACGAGACCCAGTACTTC. This translates into CASSPQTGYETQYF. The J gene is TRBJ2-5, the V gene TRBV7-2, with 7 nucleotides matching TRBD1. Germline V gives CDR1 SGHTA, CDR2 FQGNSA. V shed 5 bases and J 5 bases; nucleotides not matched to a gene: 8. The CDR3 contains 14 residues.

The V and J genes are TRBV6-5 and TRBJ2-7, with D possibly matching TRBD2 (6 bases). The germline CDR1 and CDR2 sequences are MNHEY and SVGAGI. CDR3 size: 16 residues. Trimming stripped 0 bases from V and 3 bases from J, with 15 bases between. The CDR3 bases are TGTGCCAGCAGTTACTCGTTTCTCCGGGGGAACTACGAGCAGTACTTC. Protein sequence: CASSYSFLRGNYEQYF.

This clone was picked up a small number of times. The genes are TRBV7-8 and TRBJ2-7; TRBD2 matches 8 bases. Germline CDR1 is SGHVS and CDR2 is FQNEAQ. The CDR3 consists of 15 residues. The V segment lost 1 base and the J segment 3 bases; nucleotides outside the gene matches: 5. The DNA for the CDR3 is TGTGCCAGCAGCTTAGGGACTAGCTCAAGCTACGAGCAGTACTTC. Residues: CASSLGTSSSYEQYF.